Each of the 27 T cell receptor beta chains below was sequenced from the same sample in a study of blood T cell repertoires in COVID-19. Repertoires were generated with immunoSEQ multiplex PCR, while TCRdb's copy carries only in-frame clones and drops some. The table records a few hundred thousand clones, 75% to 90% of them present only once. Sequenced material: peripheral blood. The source of these receptors is a woman in her 30s with active or convalescent COVID-19.

This clone appeared a few times. The rearrangement joins TRBV5-4 to TRBJ1-1, with D uncertain. Germline V gene lookup returns CDR1 SGHNT and CDR2 YYREEE (reference sequence). The CDR3 contains 15 residues. V was clipped by 4 bases and J by 2 bases, with 15 bases between them. CDR3 sequence (DNA): TGTGCCAGCAGCCGCGGTGGCGGTTTCAACACTGAAGCTTTCTTT. Protein sequence: CASSRGGGFNTEAFF.

J is TRBJ1-5 and V is TRBV5-1; a weak D match, TRBD1 (6 bases). Between the trimmed V and J ends, which lost 0 bases and 5 bases, there was a span of 12 bases. This CDR3 region has 15 residues. Germline V gene lookup returns CDR1 SGHRS and CDR2 YFSETQ. The CDR3 bases are TGCGCCAGCAGCTTGGGACAGGCCCCCCATCAGCCCCAGCATTTT. Its protein product is CASSLGQAPHQPQHF.

V and J are TRBV5-5 and TRBJ2-2; D uncertain. The CDR3 length is 17 residues. The V end was cut by 5 bases, the J end by 3 bases, with 20 bases between. Germline assignment: CDR1 SGHKS and CDR2 YYEKEE (reference sequence). The CDR3 sequence: CASSFHGLSRDTGELFF. DNA for the CDR3: TGTGCCAGCAGTTTCCACGGTCTATCACGGGACACCGGGGAGCTGTTTTTT.

V is TRBV6-6 and J is TRBJ2-7; 12 nucleotides match TRBD1. The CDR3 is 13 amino acids. Germline V gene sequence: CDR1 MNHNY, CDR2 SVGAGI (reference sequence). Germline trimming cut 11 bases from V and 6 bases from J; bases unmatched to any gene: 8. CDR3: CAASGQGAVEQYF. Here the CDR3 DNA reads TGTGCCGCTTCGGGACAGGGGGCGGTCGAGCAGTACTTC.

The chain has TRBV6-5 and TRBJ1-3; D remains unclear. In germline, CDR1 is MNHEY, CDR2 SVGAGI. The CDR3 runs 16 residues. The V and J ends lost 0 bases and 4 bases respectively, with 13 bases between them. This CDR3 reads CASSYSYGVSGNTIYF. CDR3 DNA: TGTGCCAGCAGTTACTCCTACGGGGTTTCCGGAAACACCATATATTTT.

The chain has TRBV6-5 and TRBJ1-3; D uncertain. There are 13 residues in the CDR3. Trimming cost V 4 bases and J 2 bases, with 6 bases left between them. Per germline, CDR1 MNHEY and CDR2 SVGAGI. In DNA form, the CDR3 reads TGTGCCAGCAGTTCTGTAGCTGGAAACACCATATATTTT. Its protein is CASSSVAGNTIYF.

This clone came up a few times. This chain's CDR3 is CASSNADSEQYF. The CDR3 nucleotides read TGTGCCAGCTCTAACGCGGACAGCGAGCAGTACTTC. V is TRBV18 and J is TRBJ2-7; D possibly corresponds to TRBD1 (6 bases). The CDR3 sequence is 12 residues long. Germline loops: CDR1 KGHSH, CDR2 LQKENI. V was trimmed by 6 bases and J by 6 bases, leaving 12 bases between them.

The rearrangement uses TRBV28 and TRBJ1-4; TRBD1 aligns across 9 bases. The V and J ends lost 7 bases and 7 bases, in that order; junction bases with no gene match: 10. This CDR3 region has 15 residues. CDR1 and CDR2 from the germline V gene are MDHEN and SYDVKM. CDR3 in DNA: TGTGCCAGCACGTCGCCGGGACAGGGCGGTGAAAAACTGTTTTTT. It specifies CASTSPGQGGEKLFF.

J is TRBJ1-2 and V is TRBV28; 10 bases agree with TRBD1. The ends lost 1 base at V and 6 bases at J; junction bases unmatched: 5. The CDR3 is made up of 15 amino acids. Germline V gene data show CDR1 as MDHEN and CDR2 as SYDVKM. CDR3 sequence: CASSLFRTGGHGYTF. The CDR3 DNA sequence: TGTGCCAGCAGTTTATTCCGGACAGGGGGTCATGGCTACACCTTC.

The count of this clone is one. The J gene is TRBJ1-5, the V gene TRBV19, with 9 nucleotides matching TRBD1. CDR3 length: 14 amino acids. Germline-derived CDR1 and CDR2 are LNHDA and SQIVND (reference sequence). V was pared by 3 bases and J by 8 bases, with 5 bases of the junction left unmatched. The CDR3 here is CASSIRQGVEPQHF. For the CDR3, the DNA is TGTGCCAGTAGTATTCGACAGGGGGTCGAGCCCCAGCATTTT.

The chain recombines TRBV6-5 with TRBJ1-6; 7 positions match TRBD1. The CDR3 is 13 amino acids. CDR1 MNHEY and CDR2 SVGAGI come from the germline V gene. V was pared by 5 bases and J by 11 bases, with 6 bases of the junction left unmatched. The CDR3 DNA reads TGTGCCAGCAGTCCCCGGGACAGTGCACCCCTCCACTTT. This gives the protein CASSPRDSAPLHF.

The rearrangement joins TRBV24-1 to TRBJ2-3; 10 nucleotides align to TRBD2. V trimming: 5 bases; J trimming: 5 bases; junction bases outside the gene matches: 6. The CDR3 sequence is 15 residues long. Looked up from germline, CDR1 is KGHDR and CDR2 is SFDVKD. The CDR3, as DNA: TGTGCCACCAGTGGGCTAGCGGGGGTATTAGATACGCAGTATTTT. Translation gives CATSGLAGVLDTQYF.

The gene calls are TRBV19 and TRBJ2-2; maybe TRBD1 (7 bases). The germline V gene has CDR1 LNHDA and CDR2 SQIVND (reference sequence). This CDR3 is built from 16 residues. V lost 4 bases and J 2 bases, leaving 14 bases between the germline ends. The CDR3 sequence is CASSSPRGANTGELFF. The CDR3 DNA reads TGTGCCAGTAGTAGTCCCAGGGGGGCTAACACCGGGGAGCTGTTTTTT. Full variable domain (rest looked up from reference TRBV19 and TRBJ2-2): DGGITQSPKYLFRKEGQNVTLSCEQNLNHDAMYWYRQDPGQGLRLIYYSQIVNDFQKGDIAEGYSVSREKKESFPLTVTSAQKNPTAFYLCASSSPRGANTGELFFGEGSRLTVL.

The rearrangement uses TRBV9 and TRBJ1-1; D perhaps matches TRBD1 (5 bases). The V and J ends lost 4 bases and 6 bases respectively, with 22 bases between them. Per germline, CDR1 SGDLS and CDR2 YYNGEE. The CDR3 is 16 amino acids. CDR3 nucleotide sequence: TGTGCCAGCAGCCCCGGTGGGGGGTTCGCGGCTGCTGAAGCTTTCTTT. Amino acid sequence: CASSPGGGFAAAEAFF.

V is TRBV7-2 and J is TRBJ1-3, with D possibly TRBD1 on 5 matching bases. The CDR3 contains 15 residues. Trimming shortened V by 0 bases and J by 0 bases, and 6 bases separated the two germline ends. The germline V gene encodes CDR1 SGHTA and CDR2 FQGNSA. DNA for the CDR3: TGTGCCAGCAGCTTAGCGCAGGGCTCTGGAAACACCATATATTTT. Amino acids: CASSLAQGSGNTIYF.

The rearrangement joins TRBV9 to TRBJ2-2; TRBD1 agrees at 7 bases. The J segment lost 1 base and the V segment lost 3 bases, leaving 3 bases of the junction unmatched. This CDR3 has 15 residues. Per germline, CDR1 SGDLS and CDR2 YYNGEE. CDR3 residues: CASSAGQLNTGELFF. CDR3 bases: TGTGCCAGCAGCGCGGGACAGTTGAACACCGGGGAGCTGTTTTTT.

The chain carries TRBV27 and TRBJ2-3, with 15 bases identical to TRBD2. Germline V gene sequence: CDR1 MNHEY, CDR2 SMNVEV (reference sequence). V dropped 5 bases and J dropped 3; count of bases not matched to a gene: 9. The CDR3 runs 18 residues. The CDR3: CASSERTSGGAETDTQYF. The CDR3 DNA follows: TGTGCCAGCAGTGAAAGGACTAGCGGGGGGGCCGAGACAGATACGCAGTATTTT.

V and J are TRBV7-9 and TRBJ2-7; the D is unclear. Deletions cut 4 bases from V and 2 bases from J, with 15 bases between. Germline-derived CDR1 and CDR2 are SEHNR and FQNEAQ (reference sequence). CDR3 length equals 15 residues. The CDR3 is CASSSHSGSPYEQYF. DNA of the CDR3: TGTGCCAGCAGCTCCCACTCCGGGTCCCCCTACGAGCAGTACTTC.

The CDR3 nucleotides are TGTGCCAGCAGCTTATGGGGAGGCTACGAGCAGTACTTC. Translating it yields CASSLWGGYEQYF. The chain carries TRBV11-2 and TRBJ2-7; D is perhaps TRBD2 (6 bases). The CDR3 runs to 13 residues. Germline V gives CDR1 SGHAT, CDR2 FQNNGV. Trimming removed 2 bases at V and 3 bases at J, with 8 bases between.

The chain carries TRBV5-1 and TRBJ1-4, with D maybe TRBD1 (5 bases). CDR1 and CDR2 (germline): SGHRS, YFSETQ. Trimming took 4 bases from V and 0 from J, leaving 10 bases between them. The CDR3 runs 15 residues. Here the CDR3 reads CASSPGGATNEKLFF. The DNA of the CDR3 is TGCGCCAGCAGCCCGGGGGGAGCAACTAATGAAAAACTGTTTTTT.

This sequence joins TRBV6-2 or TRBV6-3 and TRBJ1-2; D unresolved. The V end was cut by 5 bases, the J end by 0 bases, with 10 bases between. The CDR3 extends over 14 amino acids. The V gene's germline CDR1 is MNHEY and CDR2 SVGEGT. CDR3 sequence (DNA): TGTGCCAGCAGTCTCCGGGAAACTAACTATGGCTACACCTTC. Its translation is CASSLRETNYGYTF.

V gene TRBV20-1 combines with J gene TRBJ2-3; 12 nucleotides match TRBD2. Germline CDR1 is DFQATT and CDR2 is SNEGSKA (reference sequence). V lost 3 bases and J lost 3; bases outside the gene matches: 16. CDR3 size: 19 residues. CDR3 DNA sequence: TGCAGTGCTAGTACTAGCGGGGGGCTGTTAGCGTTAGGGACAGATACGCAGTATTTT. As protein: CSASTSGGLLALGTDTQYF.

The chain is built from TRBV28 and TRBJ1-5; D not certain. The CDR3 is 15 amino acids. Germline-derived CDR1 and CDR2 are MDHEN and SYDVKM. Trimming took 2 bases from V and 2 from J, leaving 10 bases between them. The CDR3 sequence: CASSLPGSGNQPQHF. For the CDR3, the DNA is TGTGCCAGCAGTTTACCAGGCTCAGGCAATCAGCCCCAGCATTTT.

V is TRBV6-6 and J is TRBJ1-5, with TRBD1 matching over 8 bases. The CDR3 is 15 residues long. CDR1 is MNHNY, CDR2 SVGAGI, per germline (reference sequence). The V and J ends lost 6 bases and 5 bases, in that order; junction bases with no gene match: 9. This CDR3 is CASSAGQGADQPQHF. DNA of the CDR3: TGTGCCAGCAGCGCCGGACAGGGAGCCGATCAGCCCCAGCATTTT.

The chain employs TRBV9 and TRBJ1-1; D is undetermined. The CDR3 is made up of 13 amino acids. The germline gives CDR1 SGDLS, CDR2 YYNGEE. Trimming cost V 3 bases and J 1 base, with 7 bases left between them. The CDR3 spells CASSGDWNTEAFF. Here the CDR3 DNA reads TGTGCCAGCAGCGGAGACTGGAACACTGAAGCTTTCTTT.

This CDR3 reads CASSQPGRRGTQYF. The CDR3 bases are TGTGCCAGCAGCCAGCCCGGTAGAAGGGGGACGCAGTATTTT. V gene TRBV3-1 (or the pseudogene TRBV3-2) combines with J gene TRBJ2-3; TRBD1 might be the D (6 bases). CDR1 LGHDT and CDR2 YNNKEL come from the germline V gene (reference sequence). V was clipped by 3 bases and J by 9 bases, with 16 bases between them. The CDR3 consists of 14 residues.

The V call is TRBV15, the J call TRBJ2-2; 8 bases are shared with TRBD1. Germline-derived CDR1 and CDR2 are LNHNV and YYDKDF (reference sequence). The CDR3 is 17 amino acids. J was trimmed by 1 base and V by 6 bases; bases with no gene match: 10. The CDR3 nucleotides read TGTGCCACCAGGGACGACAGGGGTTTTTTGAACACCGGGGAGCTGTTTTTT. It encodes CATRDDRGFLNTGELFF.